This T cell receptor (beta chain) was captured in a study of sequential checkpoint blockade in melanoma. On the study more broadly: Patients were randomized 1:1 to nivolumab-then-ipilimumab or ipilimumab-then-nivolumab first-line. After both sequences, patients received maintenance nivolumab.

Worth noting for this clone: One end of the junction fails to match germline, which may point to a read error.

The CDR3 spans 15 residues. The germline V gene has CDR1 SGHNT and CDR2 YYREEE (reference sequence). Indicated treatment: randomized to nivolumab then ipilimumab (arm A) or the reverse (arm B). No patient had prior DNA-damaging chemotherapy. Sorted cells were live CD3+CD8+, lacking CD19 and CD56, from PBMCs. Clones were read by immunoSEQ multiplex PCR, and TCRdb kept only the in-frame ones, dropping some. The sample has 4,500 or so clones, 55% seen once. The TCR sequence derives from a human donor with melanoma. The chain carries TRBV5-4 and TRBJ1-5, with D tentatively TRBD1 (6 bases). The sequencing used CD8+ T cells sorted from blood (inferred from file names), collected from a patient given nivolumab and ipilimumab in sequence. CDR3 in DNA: TGCGCCAGCAGCCAATCCAGGGGAAGCAATCAGCCCCAGCATTTT. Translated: CASSQSRGSNQPQHF.